Described below is a single T cell receptor beta chain sequence and its context. Its antigen is unidentified. The CDR3 contains 13 residues. Germline values: CDR1 KGHSH, CDR2 LQKENI. Trimming took 5 bases from V and 4 from J, leaving 10 bases between them. This entry belongs to a study of radiotherapy plus CTLA-4 blockade in lung cancer. Study-level information: More than 15% of enrolled patients responded objectively, and roughly 30% had disease control.

Enrolled patients, whose metastatic non-small-cell lung cancer was chemo-refractory, received focal radiation plus CTLA-4 blockade with ipilimumab. Study-wide results and caveats: Alongside interferon-beta, early blood T cell clone dynamics were reportedly the best predictor of response.

The assay was immunoSEQ multiplex PCR, and TCRdb's table has in-frame clones only and misses some. The table shows 25,000 to 35,000 clones, with less than 75% occurring only once. The gene calls are TRBV18 and TRBJ2-3; possibly TRBD1 for D (6 bases). This TCR derives from a human donor with non-small cell lung cancer whose response to radiotherapy plus ipilimumab could not be evaluated. The specimen was peripheral blood, collected from a patient treated with radiotherapy plus ipilimumab. The CDR3 coding sequence is TGTGCCAGCTCAGCAGGGGCGGCAGATACGCAGTATTTT. Translating it yields CASSAGAADTQYF.